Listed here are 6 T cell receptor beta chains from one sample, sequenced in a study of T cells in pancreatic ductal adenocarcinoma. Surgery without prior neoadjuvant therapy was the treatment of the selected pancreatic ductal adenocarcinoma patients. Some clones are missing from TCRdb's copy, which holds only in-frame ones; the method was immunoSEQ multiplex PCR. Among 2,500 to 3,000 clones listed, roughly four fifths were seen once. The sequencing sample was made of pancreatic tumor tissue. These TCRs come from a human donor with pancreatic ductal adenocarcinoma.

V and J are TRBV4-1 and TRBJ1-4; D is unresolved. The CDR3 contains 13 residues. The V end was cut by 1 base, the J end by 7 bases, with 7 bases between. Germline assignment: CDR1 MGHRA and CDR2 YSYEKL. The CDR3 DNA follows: TGCGCCAGCAGCCAAGCTGGAGGTGAAAAACTGTTTTTT. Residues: CASSQAGGEKLFF.

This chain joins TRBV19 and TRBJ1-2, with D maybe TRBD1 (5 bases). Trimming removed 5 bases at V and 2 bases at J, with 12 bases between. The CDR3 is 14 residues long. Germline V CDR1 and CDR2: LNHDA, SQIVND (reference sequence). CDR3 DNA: TGTGCCAGTAGTCAGAGTCGGGGCAACTATGGCTACACCTTC. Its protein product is CASSQSRGNYGYTF.

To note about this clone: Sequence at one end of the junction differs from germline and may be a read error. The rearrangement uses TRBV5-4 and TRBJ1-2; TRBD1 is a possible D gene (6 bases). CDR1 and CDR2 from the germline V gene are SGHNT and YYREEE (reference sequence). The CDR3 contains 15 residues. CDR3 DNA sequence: TGCGCCAGCAGCCACGGGGGGGCAGGCGAGGATGGCTACACCTTC. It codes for CASSHGGAGEDGYTF.

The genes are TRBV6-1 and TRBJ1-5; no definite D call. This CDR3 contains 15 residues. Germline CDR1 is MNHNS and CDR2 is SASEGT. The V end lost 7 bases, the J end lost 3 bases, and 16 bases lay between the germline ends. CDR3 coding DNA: TGTGCCAGCAAAAGGCTGTTCTTCGACAATCAGCCCCAGCATTTT. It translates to CASKRLFFDNQPQHF.

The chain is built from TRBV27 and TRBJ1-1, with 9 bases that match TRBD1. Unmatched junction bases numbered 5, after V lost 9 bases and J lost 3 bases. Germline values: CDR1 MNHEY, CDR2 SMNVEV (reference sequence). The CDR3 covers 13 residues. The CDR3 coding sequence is TGTGCCAGTTACCGGGACAGGGACACTGAAGCTTTCTTT. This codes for CASYRDRDTEAFF.

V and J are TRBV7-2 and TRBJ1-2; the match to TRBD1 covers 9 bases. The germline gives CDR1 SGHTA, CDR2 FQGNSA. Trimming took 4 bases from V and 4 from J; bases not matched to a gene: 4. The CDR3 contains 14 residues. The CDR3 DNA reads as TGTGCCAGCAGCTGGGACAGGGTTAGCTATGGCTACACCTTC. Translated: CASSWDRVSYGYTF.